This T cell receptor beta chain was observed in a study of cytomegalovirus exposure and HLA in healthy donors. V lost 7 bases and J 2 bases, leaving 14 bases between the germline ends. This CDR3 contains 15 residues. Germline CDR1 reads SGHNT; CDR2 reads YENEEA. Amplification used 60 Vbeta primers and 13 Jbeta primers. Produced via immunoSEQ multiplex PCR; TCRdb's table is partial and in-frame only. Here the sample spans roughly 120,000 clones, 70% to 80% being singletons. The gene calls are TRBV11-3 and TRBJ2-2; maybe TRBD2 (6 bases). Sequenced input: PBMCs. This sequence originates from a man aged 45-60 years in good health and CMV-seropositive. CDR3 region: CASTLGRGNTGELFF. The CDR3 DNA sequence: TGTGCCAGCACTTTGGGGCGGGGTAACACCGGGGAGCTGTTTTTT.